These 28 T cell receptor beta chains were sequenced from one sample in a study of HIV-infected patients and healthy controls. Antiretroviral therapy had run roughly three months, about 14 weeks, before follow-up blood collection. All unsorted peripheral T cells were captured because whole blood was used without fractionation. Alpha and beta constant-region primers primed reverse transcription of 400 to 500 ng RNA. Alpha and beta chain libraries were made separately by chain-specific third strand synthesis with multiplexing indices. TCRdb redid the calling of the 5' RACE reads with MiXCR, one entry per CDR3 protein. Among more than 15,000 distinct CDR3 sequences listed, 8% to 10% were seen once. The sequencing here drew on blood, taken during antiretroviral therapy. All receptors derive from an adult with HIV infection.

This clonotype was detected many times. V usage is TRBV25-1 and J usage is TRBJ1-6; 9 bases line up with TRBD1. Germline values: CDR1 MGHDK, CDR2 SYGVNS. The V and J ends lost 4 bases and 5 bases, in that order; junction bases with no gene match: 0. CDR3 length: 14 residues. CDR3 residues: CASSGTGDNSPLHF. Written as DNA, the CDR3 is TGTGCCAGCAGTGGGACAGGGGATAATTCACCCCTCCACTTT.

There are many counts of this clonotype. The CDR3 DNA reads as TGTGCCAGCAGCTTGACGAGGGGAGGCTCTCGGGAGACCCAGTACTTC. Translation gives CASSLTRGGSRETQYF. The genes are TRBV5-5 and TRBJ2-5; D perhaps matches TRBD2 (6 bases). Germline CDR1 is SGHKS and CDR2 is YYEKEE (reference sequence). This CDR3 comprises 16 residues. With 1 base removed from V and 5 bases from J, the gap between germline ends came to 18 bases.

Ten or more counts support this clonotype. This chain uses TRBV10-3 with TRBJ2-7; maybe TRBD2 (5 bases). V was cut by 4 bases and J by 6 bases, with 16 bases left in between. From germline, CDR1 is ENHRY and CDR2 SYGVKD. The CDR3 consists of 14 residues. The CDR3 here is CAISVSPQRAEQYF. The CDR3 DNA sequence: TGTGCCATCAGTGTGTCGCCACAGAGGGCCGAGCAGTACTTC.

The sample holds many counts of this clonotype. The junction departs from germline at one end; a sequencing error may be responsible. The chain joins TRBV19 to TRBJ2-1; D unclear. Germline V CDR1 and CDR2: LNHDA, SQIVND (reference sequence). The CDR3 covers 11 residues. The chain's CDR3 is CASSMSSEKFF. CDR3 sequence (DNA): TGTGCCAGTAGTATGTCTAGTGAGAAGTTCTTC.

In this sample, this clonotype turned up many times. The J gene is TRBJ2-1, the V gene TRBV5-4; D is undetermined. The V gene's germline CDR1 is SGHNT and CDR2 YYREEE (reference sequence). V was shortened by 3 bases and J by 4 bases, with 8 bases between the two germline ends. This CDR3 is built from 13 residues. This chain's CDR3 is CASSSWPYNEQFF. CDR3 coding DNA: TGTGCCAGCAGCTCGTGGCCGTACAATGAGCAGTTCTTC.

This clonotype came up many times. The chain carries TRBV28 and TRBJ1-2; 10 bases map to TRBD1. The V gene end was trimmed by 4 bases and the J gene end by 2 bases; junction bases not matched to a gene: 4. The CDR3 extends over 15 amino acids. Germline values: CDR1 MDHEN, CDR2 SYDVKM. This CDR3 reads CASSWDRGSNYGYTF. The CDR3 DNA reads as TGTGCCAGCAGTTGGGACAGGGGATCCAACTATGGCTACACCTTC.

This clonotype was counted ten times or more. The rearrangement links TRBV5-1 to TRBJ2-5; 7 bases are shared with TRBD1. Looked up from germline, CDR1 is SGHRS and CDR2 is YFSETQ. Trimming took 4 bases from V and 3 from J; bases not matched to a gene: 6. The CDR3 extends over 14 amino acids. CDR3 DNA sequence: TGCGCCAGCAGCCCAGGACAGGTTGAAGAGACCCAGTACTTC. This encodes CASSPGQVEETQYF. Drawing the rest from reference TRBV5-1 and TRBJ2-5, the complete variable domain is KAGVTQTPRYLIKTRGQQVTLSCSPISGHRSVSWYQQTPGQGLQFLFEYFSETQRNKGNFPGRFSGRQFSNSRSEMNVSTLELGDSALYLCASSPGQVEETQYFGPGTRLLVL.

Ten or more counts support this clonotype. The chain recombines TRBV5-4 with TRBJ1-2; TRBD1 agrees at 7 bases. V shed 4 bases, J shed 4 bases, and the junction held 7 bases outside the gene matches. The CDR3 sequence is 14 residues long. Looked up from germline, CDR1 is SGHNT and CDR2 is YYREEE (reference sequence). The CDR3: CASSDGQVPYGYTF. In DNA form, the CDR3 reads TGTGCCAGCAGCGACGGACAGGTCCCCTATGGCTACACCTTC. Supplemented by reference TRBV5-4 and TRBJ1-2, the full variable domain reads ETGVTQSPTHLIKTRGQQVTLRCSSQSGHNTVSWYQQALGQGPQFIFQYYREEENGRGNFPPRFSGLQFPNYSSELNVNALELDDSALYLCASSDGQVPYGYTFGSGTRLTVV.

This clonotype was seen ten or more times. V usage is TRBV4-2 and J usage is TRBJ2-1, with no clear D. The V end was cut by 0 bases, the J end by 7 bases, with 13 bases between. Germline CDR1 reads LGHNA; CDR2 reads YNFKEQ. The CDR3 spans 15 residues. CDR3 region: CASSQEEAFGNEQFF. The CDR3, as DNA: TGTGCCAGCAGCCAAGAGGAAGCTTTTGGGAATGAGCAGTTCTTC.

The chain has TRBV7-9 and TRBJ1-2; the D is unclear. Trimming cost V 2 bases and J 6 bases, with 10 bases left between them. Germline CDR1 SEHNR, CDR2 FQNEAQ (reference sequence). The CDR3 is 13 amino acids. CDR3 residues: CASSLSRQNGYTF. The DNA of the CDR3 is TGTGCCAGCAGCTTAAGCCGCCAGAATGGCTACACCTTC.

This clonotype turned up a few times. The chain combines TRBV5-1 with TRBJ2-1, with no clear D. The CDR3 length is 14 residues. Germline lookup yields CDR1 SGHRS and CDR2 YFSETQ. V lost 4 bases and J 5 bases, leaving 13 bases between the germline ends. CDR3 bases: TGCGCCAGCAGCCCTAGTAGCAGTAACAATGAGCAGTTCTTC. This translates into CASSPSSSNNEQFF.

This clonotype has ten or more counts. This chain connects TRBV5-1 to TRBJ1-1; tentatively, D is TRBD1 (5 bases). From germline, CDR1 is SGHRS and CDR2 YFSETQ. The CDR3 consists of 14 residues. Between the trimmed V and J ends, which lost 0 bases and 6 bases, there was a span of 12 bases. CDR3 DNA: TGCGCCAGCAGCTTGGGGGGCTACGCGGCTGAAGCTTTCTTT. Translated: CASSLGGYAAEAFF.

The table lists this clonotype with many counts. This rearrangement joins TRBV11-2 to TRBJ1-5; 8 nucleotides line up with TRBD1. Germline trimming cut 3 bases from V and 7 bases from J; bases unmatched to any gene: 17. Germline CDR1 SGHAT, CDR2 FQNNGV. The CDR3 has 18 amino acids. The CDR3: CASSLGQGAPRSQQPQHF. The CDR3 coding sequence is TGTGCCAGCAGCTTGGGGCAGGGGGCCCCCAGGTCGCAACAGCCCCAGCATTTT.

The sample holds many counts of this clonotype. The chain has TRBV29-1 and TRBJ2-6; D gene ambiguous. CDR3 length: 14 amino acids. The V gene lost 5 bases and the J gene lost 0 bases, with 8 bases spanning the gap. Germline-derived CDR1 and CDR2 are SQVTM and ANQGSEA. Written as DNA, the CDR3 is TGCAGCGTTAGATGGAACTCTGGGGCCAACGTCCTGACTTTC. Translated, it gives CSVRWNSGANVLTF.

The rearrangement uses TRBV4-1 and TRBJ1-5; no clear D gene. The V gene lost 3 bases and the J gene lost 6 bases, with 12 bases spanning the gap. CDR3 size: 14 residues. The germline CDR1 and CDR2 sequences are MGHRA and YSYEKL. CDR3 nucleotides: TGCGCCAGCAGCCATCAAACCGAACGTCAGCCCCAGCATTTT. It encodes CASSHQTERQPQHF.

This clonotype was recorded at least ten times. The chain carries TRBV3-1 and TRBJ1-2; D is uncertain. Germline V CDR1 and CDR2: LGHDT, YNNKEL (reference sequence). The CDR3 consists of 12 residues. The V gene lost 4 bases and the J gene lost 9 bases, with 12 bases spanning the gap. CDR3 coding DNA: TGTGCCAGCAGCCCCCAAGGCGGGAGCTACACCTTC. Its protein product is CASSPQGGSYTF.

This clonotype was found many times. This chain uses TRBV6-1 with TRBJ1-2, with a weak D call TRBD1 (5 bases). Germline assignment: CDR1 MNHNS and CDR2 SASEGT. V was clipped by 11 bases and J by 0 bases, with 16 bases between them. The CDR3 sequence is 14 residues long. The CDR3 sequence is CAAGTAVTNYGYTF. Written as DNA, the CDR3 is TGTGCCGCCGGGACGGCCGTCACTAACTATGGCTACACCTTC.

In this sample, this clonotype turned up many times. The rearrangement uses TRBV12-3 or TRBV12-4 and TRBJ2-3, with D unresolved. CDR3 length equals 14 residues. V was cut by 4 bases and J by 4 bases, with 12 bases left in between. For the CDR3, the DNA is TGTGCCAGCAGTTCCTCTTGGAGCCCAGATACGCAGTATTTT. This gives the protein CASSSSWSPDTQYF.

V and J are TRBV27 and TRBJ2-2, with TRBD2 matching over 11 bases. Germline CDR1 MNHEY, CDR2 SMNVEV (reference sequence). The V gene end was trimmed by 6 bases and the J gene end by 4 bases; junction bases not matched to a gene: 16. The CDR3 is 19 amino acids. The chain's CDR3 is CASRGNSGRALLGTGELFF. CDR3 DNA sequence: TGTGCCAGCAGGGGAAATAGCGGGAGGGCCCTCTTGGGCACCGGGGAGCTGTTTTTT.

This clonotype showed up many times. The J gene is TRBJ2-7, the V gene TRBV6-1; D is ambiguous. With 6 bases removed from V and 4 bases from J, the gap between germline ends came to 4 bases. The germline V gene encodes CDR1 MNHNS and CDR2 SASEGT. CDR3 size: 10 residues. As DNA, the CDR3 is TGTGCCAGCAGGGGTTACGAGCAGTACTTC. It yields the protein CASRGYEQYF.

This sequence joins TRBV7-2 and TRBJ2-1; D is perhaps TRBD2 (7 bases). Trimming left V 0 bases short and J 8 bases short, with 11 bases between. CDR1 is SGHTA and CDR2 is FQGNSA in the germline V gene. The CDR3 length is 14 residues. In DNA form, the CDR3 reads TGTGCCAGCAGCTTAGCCGGGGGGCCACATGAGCAGTTCTTC. Encoded protein: CASSLAGGPHEQFF.

Ten or more counts support this clonotype. This chain joins TRBV5-1 and TRBJ1-1; D remains ambiguous. V lost 0 bases, J lost 2 bases, and 8 bases lay in between. The CDR3 spans 14 residues. The germline V gene encodes CDR1 SGHRS and CDR2 YFSETQ. The CDR3: CASSLEPRNTEAFF. The CDR3 region has the DNA TGCGCCAGCAGCTTGGAGCCGAGAAACACTGAAGCTTTCTTT.

The chain has TRBV2 and TRBJ2-3, with 9 bases aligning to TRBD2. V lost 6 bases to trimming and J lost 0 bases; unmatched junction nucleotides: 7. Per germline, CDR1 SNHLY and CDR2 FYNNEI. CDR3 length: 16 residues. CDR3 residues: CASRSSSGVSTDTQYF. The CDR3 coding sequence is TGTGCCAGCAGGTCCTCTAGCGGGGTGAGCACAGATACGCAGTATTTT.

This clonotype was seen many times. The chain employs TRBV29-1 and TRBJ1-1; 7 bases align to TRBD1. This CDR3 is 12 amino acids long. Germline V gene lookup returns CDR1 SQVTM and CDR2 ANQGSEA. The V gene end was trimmed by 1 base and the J gene end by 4 bases; junction bases not matched to a gene: 0. CDR3 bases: TGCAGCGTTGAAGCAGGGGGCACTGAAGCTTTCTTT. Translated: CSVEAGGTEAFF.

The table lists this clonotype with many counts. The chain is built from TRBV28 and TRBJ1-5, with D perhaps matching TRBD1 (5 bases). Trimming removed 2 bases from V and 0 bases from J, with 14 bases in between. Germline V gene data show CDR1 as MDHEN and CDR2 as SYDVKM. This CDR3 contains 17 residues. CDR3 bases: TGTGCCAGCAGTTTACGACAGACCCCGTATAGCAATCAGCCCCAGCATTTT. Protein product: CASSLRQTPYSNQPQHF.

In its sample, this clonotype was seen many times. The rearrangement joins TRBV6-5 to TRBJ2-2; D ambiguous. V was pared by 5 bases and J by 7 bases, with 8 bases between. Germline values: CDR1 MNHEY, CDR2 SVGAGI. This CDR3 is built from 12 residues. The CDR3 bases are TGTGCCAGCAGTGACGGTTTCGGGGAGCTGTTTTTT. This sequence encodes CASSDGFGELFF.

There are many counts of this clonotype. The V call is TRBV6-6, the J call TRBJ1-4; 9 bases are a match to TRBD1. V lost 5 bases and J lost 7; bases outside the gene matches: 8. CDR1 and CDR2 from the germline V gene are MNHNY and SVGAGI (reference sequence). CDR3 length: 15 residues. The CDR3 sequence is CASSDSGTGTEKLFF. CDR3 in DNA: TGTGCCAGCAGTGATTCCGGGACAGGGACTGAAAAACTGTTTTTT.

This clonotype was detected ten times or more. This sequence joins TRBV28 and TRBJ1-1; no reliable D call. The germline V and J ends were trimmed by 7 bases and 1 base, with 19 bases remaining between them. The length of the CDR3 is 16 residues. The germline gives CDR1 MDHEN, CDR2 SYDVKM. CDR3 amino acids: CASNTPGRRQNTEAFF. CDR3 DNA: TGTGCCAGCAACACTCCTGGTCGGAGGCAGAACACTGAAGCTTTCTTT.